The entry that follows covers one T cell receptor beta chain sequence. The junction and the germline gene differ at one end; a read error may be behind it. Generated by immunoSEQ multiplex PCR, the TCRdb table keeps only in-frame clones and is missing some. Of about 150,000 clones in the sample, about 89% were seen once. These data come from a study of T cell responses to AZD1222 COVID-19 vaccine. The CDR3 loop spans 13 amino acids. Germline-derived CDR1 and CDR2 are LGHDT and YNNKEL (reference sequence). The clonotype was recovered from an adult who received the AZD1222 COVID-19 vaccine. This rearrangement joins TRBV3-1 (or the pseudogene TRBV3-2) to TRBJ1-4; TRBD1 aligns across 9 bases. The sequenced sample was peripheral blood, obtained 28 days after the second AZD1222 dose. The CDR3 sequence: CASSQDLQGALVF. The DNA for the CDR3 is TGTGCCAGCAGCCAAGATTTACAGGGGGCTTTGGTTTTT.